This record covers a single T cell receptor beta chain. In the source study's methods: How many nucleated cells were present was estimated from reference gene primer amplification. Sequenced by immunoSEQ multiplex PCR; TCRdb stores in-frame clones only, minus some. The DNA gave D and trimming, while V, J and clone size come from that table. The sample contains over 120,000 clones, 84% of which appear only once. This specimen comes from a study of blood T cell repertoires in COVID-19. As for the study in general: Whether acute or convalescent, the COVID-19 samples came from the United States, Italy and Spain. The cDNA or gDNA used as material had been derived from T cells, B-cell-depleted T cells, or PBMCs.

The CDR3 spans 11 residues. Germline V lookup: CDR1 DFQATT, CDR2 SNEGSKA (reference sequence). V shed 3 bases and J shed 5 bases, with 7 bases lying between them. Source material: peripheral blood. The sequence was collected from a human donor in a cohort sampled during active COVID-19. The chain has TRBV20-1 and TRBJ1-1; D perhaps matches TRBD1 (6 bases). The CDR3 sequence: CSASRGTEAFF. CDR3 DNA: TGCAGTGCTAGCAGGGGTACTGAAGCTTTCTTT.